This T cell receptor beta chain was recorded in a study of beta chain features in type 1 diabetes. Broader study findings: The similarity of naive, central memory and Treg TCRB repertoires appeared greater among patients than among healthy donors. TCRB CDR3 length was moderately but significantly reduced in all four CD4+ subsets of Type 1 diabetes patients.

The sequenced template was cDNA made from the entire isolated RNA. Some clones are missing from TCRdb's copy, which holds only in-frame ones; the method was immunoSEQ multiplex PCR. The table includes 500,000 to 850,000 clones, roughly an eighth detected once. Of note for this clone: Its target is unknown. The identical CDR3 is also encoded by other nucleotide sequences in the sample.

The V and J ends lost 4 bases and 4 bases respectively, with 9 bases between them. The CDR3 consists of 12 residues. CDR1 and CDR2 from the germline V gene are SGHRS and YFSETQ. The chain uses TRBV5-1 and TRBJ2-7, with no clear D. The sequence was obtained from a man in his late teens or twenties with type 1 diabetes. Material: naive CD4+ T cells from blood. CDR3 protein: CASSLTSYEQYF. CDR3 DNA: TGCGCCAGCAGCCTGACATCTTACGAGCAGTACTTC.